This TCR beta chain appears in the sequencing data of a study of cytomegalovirus exposure and HLA in healthy donors. About the study: Both the approximately 130 validation repertoires and the roughly 620 first-cohort repertoires used the same platform, as reported by a later analysis. Findings and caveats of the study: Among TCR beta chains, those listed as cytomegalovirus-associated numbered around 180. First-cohort TCR clusters were later found to tend to co-occur in the 120 validation repertoires.

Profiled with immunoSEQ multiplex PCR; TCRdb holds only in-frame clones, not every one. This table has roughly 140,000 clones, around 90% appearing once. With respect to this clone: Antigen unknown.

CDR1 is SEHNR and CDR2 is FQNEAQ in the germline V gene (reference sequence). The CDR3 is 12 amino acids. The V and J ends lost 5 bases and 4 bases respectively, with 8 bases between them. This TCR was recovered from a woman aged 18-30 years in good health and CMV-seropositive. The sample consisted of PBMCs. The rearrangement uses TRBV7-9 and TRBJ2-5; no clear D. The CDR3 region is CASSLSPETQYF. As DNA, the CDR3 is TGTGCCAGCAGCCTCTCCCCAGAGACCCAGTACTTC.